This passage covers 3 T cell receptor beta chains from one sample sequenced in a study of CD8 T cells in ankylosing spondylitis. MiXCR, applied by TCRdb to the 5' RACE reads, yields one record per CDR3 protein. This table holds about 400,000 distinct CDR3 sequences, 20% to 25% found once. Sequencing input: blood, either unsorted or a sorted T cell fraction (not recorded which). Every receptor here comes from a male donor with ankylosing spondylitis or in good health (not recorded which).

Concerning this clonotype: Compared with germline, one end of the junction differs, possibly owing to a read error. V is TRBV14 and J is TRBJ2-2, with D tentatively TRBD2 (5 bases). The CDR3 has 14 residues. The germline V gene encodes CDR1 SGHDN and CDR2 FVKESK. The CDR3, as DNA: TGTGCCAGCAGCCAAGGCGGGCGGTTTGGGGAGCTGTTCTTT. This sequence encodes CASSQGGRFGELFF.

The chain links TRBV20-1 to TRBJ2-1, with 8 positions matching TRBD2. Unmatched junction bases numbered 8, after V lost 1 base and J lost 6 bases. Germline V CDR1 and CDR2: DFQATT, SNEGSKA (reference sequence). This CDR3 contains 15 residues. The CDR3 nucleotides are TGCAGTGCTAGAGTCGCCGGGGGGGGGTCCAATGAGCAGTTCTTC. It yields the protein CSARVAGGGSNEQFF.

This clonotype is classed as medium-sized. This chain connects TRBV12-3 or TRBV12-4 to TRBJ2-4, with D perhaps TRBD1 (5 bases). This CDR3 has 15 residues. The CDR3 coding sequence is TGTGCATCCAGCAGGGCATCCTTGGCCAAAAACATTCAGTACTTC. It specifies CASSRASLAKNIQYF.